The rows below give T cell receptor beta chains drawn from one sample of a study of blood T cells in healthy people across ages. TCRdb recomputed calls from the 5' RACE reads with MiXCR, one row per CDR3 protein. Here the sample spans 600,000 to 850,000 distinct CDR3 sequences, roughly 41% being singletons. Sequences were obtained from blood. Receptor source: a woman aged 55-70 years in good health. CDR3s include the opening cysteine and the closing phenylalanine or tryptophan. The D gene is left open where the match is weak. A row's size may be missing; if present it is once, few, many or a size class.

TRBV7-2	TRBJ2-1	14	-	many	TGTGCCAGCAGCAGGGGGGGAGGTTACAATGAGCAGTTCTTC	CASSRGGGYNEQFF
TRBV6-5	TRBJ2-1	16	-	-	TGTGCCAGCAGTTACTCGATGGGGGACCTATACAATGAGCAGTTCTTC	CASSYSMGDLYNEQFF
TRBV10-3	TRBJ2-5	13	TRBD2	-	TGTGCCGCTGGGACTACCGAGAGGGAGACCCAGTACTTC	CAAGTTERETQYF
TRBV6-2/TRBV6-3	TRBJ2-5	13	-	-	TGTGCCGTCCAGGTTGGGGTCGCGGAGACCCAGTACTTC	CAVQVGVAETQYF
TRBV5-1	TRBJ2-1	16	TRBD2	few	TGCGCCAGCAGCTTGTTGGGAAGCGGGGGGTCCAATGAGCAGTTCTTC	CASSLLGSGGSNEQFF
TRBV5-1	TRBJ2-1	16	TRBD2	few	TGCGCCAGCAGCTTGGCCGAGCTAGCGGGGAACGATGAGCAGTTCTTC	CASSLAELAGNDEQFF
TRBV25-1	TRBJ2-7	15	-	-	TGTGCCAGCAGTGGGGGTGGAGGGGACCTCTACGAGCAGTACTTC	CASSGGGGDLYEQYF
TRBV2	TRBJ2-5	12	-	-	TGTGCCACCACGGGGGCCGTAGAGACCCAGTACTTC	CATTGAVETQYF
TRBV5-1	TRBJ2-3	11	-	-	TGCGCCAGCAGCGATCACAATACGCAGTATTTT	CASSDHNTQYF
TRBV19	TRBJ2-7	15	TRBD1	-	TGTGCCAATAGCGAAGACAGGGGGTACTCCTACGAGCAGTACTTC	CANSEDRGYSYEQYF
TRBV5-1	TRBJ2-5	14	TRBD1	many	TGCGCCAGCAGCTTGGCAGGGGGCATTGAGACCCAGTACTTC	CASSLAGGIETQYF
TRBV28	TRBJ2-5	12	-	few	TGTGCCAGCAGTTTTTCGAAAGAGACCCAGTACTTC	CASSFSKETQYF
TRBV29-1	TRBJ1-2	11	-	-	TGCAGCGTTGGGAGGGACGAAGGCTACACCTTC	CSVGRDEGYTF
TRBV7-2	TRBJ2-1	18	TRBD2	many	TGTGCCAGCAGCTTCGGGACTAGCGGGGGGGCATCCTACAATGAGCAGTTCTTC	CASSFGTSGGASYNEQFF
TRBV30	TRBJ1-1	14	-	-	TGTGCTTGGGGACCGAGGGGAGGGAACACTGAAGCTTTCTTT	CAWGPRGGNTEAFF
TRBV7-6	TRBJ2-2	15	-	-	TGTGCCAGCAGCCGTACAGGGTCCCACACCGGGGAGCTGTTTTTT	CASSRTGSHTGELFF
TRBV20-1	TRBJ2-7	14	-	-	TGCAGTGCTAGAAGGGCGGACGAGGGGTACGAGCAGTACTTC	CSARRADEGYEQYF
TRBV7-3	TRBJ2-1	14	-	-	TGTGCCAGCAGCTTAAACGTAGCTGGCGATGAGCAGTTCTTC	CASSLNVAGDEQFF
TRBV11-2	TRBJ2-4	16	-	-	TGTGCCAGCAGCTTAAGCCGAGACACTACATGGGACATTCAGTACTTC	CASSLSRDTTWDIQYF
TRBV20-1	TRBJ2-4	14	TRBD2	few	TGCAGTGCTAAACAGGGGACTAGCGTGAACATTCAGTACTTC	CSAKQGTSVNIQYF
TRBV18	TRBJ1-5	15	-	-	TGTGCCAGCTCACCCAGTCAGGGGAGCAATCAGCCCCAGCATTTT	CASSPSQGSNQPQHF
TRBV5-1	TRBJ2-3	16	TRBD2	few	TGCGCCAGCAGCTCCATCCTAGCGGGGGGTGGAGATACGCAGTATTTT	CASSSILAGGGDTQYF
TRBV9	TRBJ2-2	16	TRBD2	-	TGTGCCAGCAGCTTGGGACTAGCGGAGAACACCGGGGAGCTGTTTTTT	CASSLGLAENTGELFF
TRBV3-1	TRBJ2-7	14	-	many	TGTGCCAGCAGCCAAGAGGTCAGATCCTACGAGCAGTACTTC	CASSQEVRSYEQYF
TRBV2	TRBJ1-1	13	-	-	TGTGCCAGCAGTGAGTCACTTTACACTGAAGCTTTCTTT	CASSESLYTEAFF
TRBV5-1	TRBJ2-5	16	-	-	TGCGCCAGCAGCGACAGACAGCCTAACGTGGGGGAGACCCAGTACTTC	CASSDRQPNVGETQYF
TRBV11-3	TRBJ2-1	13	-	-	TGTGCCAGCAGCTCGGGGCTTGGCAATGAGCAGTTCTTC	CASSSGLGNEQFF